This entry describes one T cell receptor beta chain. Its specificity is unknown. A single base separates this from a much larger clone, so it may be a read error. These data originate in a study of regulatory T cells in long-lasting Graves disease. Construction of the TCR beta libraries employed iRepertoire HTBI primers in conjunction with Arm-PCR of CDR3 regions. MiXCR, run by TCRdb on the multiplex PCR reads, gives a single entry per CDR3 protein. The top ten clones hold roughly 8% of a sample with a few hundred thousand distinct CDR3 sequences, around 16% of them seen once. Study-level points and caveats: With some 2,500 shared public clonotypes, persistent patients exceeded new patients, who shared approximately 880.

Time point indicated: newly diagnosed GD, antithyroid drugs for less than 3 months. From RNA extracted from PBMCs, the TCR library was made. The ends lost 3 bases at V and 3 bases at J; junction bases unmatched: 6. This CDR3 is 14 amino acids long. Germline V gene lookup returns CDR1 SGDLS and CDR2 YYNGEE. These sequences were also reported in another study, on T cells in Graves' hyperthyroidism and ophthalmopathy.

Material: peripheral blood mononuclear cells (PBMCs), obtained at new diagnosis, from a patient treated with antithyroid drugs. This clonotype was obtained from a woman aged 35 to 49 with Graves disease. V and J are TRBV9 and TRBJ2-7; 7 bases agree with TRBD1. The CDR3 protein is CASSAQTGNYEQYF. The CDR3 DNA reads TGTGCCAGCAGCGCCCAGACAGGGAACTACGAGCAGTACTTC. Full variable domain (remainder filled in from reference TRBV9 and TRBJ2-7): DSGVTQTPKHLITATGQRVTLRCSPRSGDLSVYWYQQSLDQGLQFLIQYYNGEERAKGNILERFSAQQFPDLHSELNLSSLELGDSALYFCASSAQTGNYEQYFGPGTRLTVT.